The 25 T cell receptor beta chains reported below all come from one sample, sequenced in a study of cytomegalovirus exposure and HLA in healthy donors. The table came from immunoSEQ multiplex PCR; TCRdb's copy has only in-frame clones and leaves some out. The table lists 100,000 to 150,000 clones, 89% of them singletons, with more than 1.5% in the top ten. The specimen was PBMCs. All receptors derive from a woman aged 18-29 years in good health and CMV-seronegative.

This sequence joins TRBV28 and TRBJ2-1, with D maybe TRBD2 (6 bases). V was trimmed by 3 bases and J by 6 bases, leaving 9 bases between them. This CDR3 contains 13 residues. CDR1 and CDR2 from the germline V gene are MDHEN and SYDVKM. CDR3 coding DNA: TGTGCCAGCAGTTTCGGGGGAGGCAATGAGCAGTTCTTC. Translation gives CASSFGGGNEQFF.

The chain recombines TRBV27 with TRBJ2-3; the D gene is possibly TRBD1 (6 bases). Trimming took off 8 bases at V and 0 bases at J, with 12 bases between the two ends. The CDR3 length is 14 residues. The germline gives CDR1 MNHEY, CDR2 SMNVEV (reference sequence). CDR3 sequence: CASARGTSTDTQYF. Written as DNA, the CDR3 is TGTGCCAGCGCCAGGGGAACTAGCACAGATACGCAGTATTTT.

CDR3 in amino acids: CATRRGLLDSNQPQHF. DNA for the CDR3: TGTGCCACCAGAAGGGGACTGCTTGATAGCAATCAGCCCCAGCATTTT. The chain links TRBV15 to TRBJ1-5, with D possibly being TRBD1 (5 bases). The CDR3 totals 16 residues. V was pared by 6 bases and J by 0 bases, with 15 bases between. Germline V gene sequence: CDR1 LNHNV, CDR2 YYDKDF (reference sequence).

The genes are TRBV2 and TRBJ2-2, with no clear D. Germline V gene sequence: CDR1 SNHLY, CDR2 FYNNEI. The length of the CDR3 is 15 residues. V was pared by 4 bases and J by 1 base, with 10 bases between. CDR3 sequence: CASSVTSVNTGELFF. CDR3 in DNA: TGTGCCAGCAGTGTAACCAGCGTGAACACCGGGGAGCTGTTTTTT.

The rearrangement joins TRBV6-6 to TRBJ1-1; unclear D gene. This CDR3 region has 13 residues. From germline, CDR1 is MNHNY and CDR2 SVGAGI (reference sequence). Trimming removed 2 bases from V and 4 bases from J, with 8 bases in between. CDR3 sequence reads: CASSYAQATEAFF. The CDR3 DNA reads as TGTGCCAGCAGTTACGCCCAGGCCACTGAAGCTTTCTTT.

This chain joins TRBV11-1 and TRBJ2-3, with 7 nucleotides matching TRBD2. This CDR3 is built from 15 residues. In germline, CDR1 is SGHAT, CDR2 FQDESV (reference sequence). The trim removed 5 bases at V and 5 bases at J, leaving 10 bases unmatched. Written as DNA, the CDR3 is TGTGCCAGCAGCCCCCCGGGGGAGGGACTAGATACGCAGTATTTT. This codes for CASSPPGEGLDTQYF.

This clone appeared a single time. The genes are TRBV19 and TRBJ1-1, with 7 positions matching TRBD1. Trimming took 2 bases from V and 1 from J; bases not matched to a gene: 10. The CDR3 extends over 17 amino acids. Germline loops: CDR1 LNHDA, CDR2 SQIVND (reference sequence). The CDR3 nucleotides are TGTGCCAGTAGTATAAGGCAGAGGGGGCGGCAGAACACTGAAGCTTTCTTT. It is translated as CASSIRQRGRQNTEAFF.

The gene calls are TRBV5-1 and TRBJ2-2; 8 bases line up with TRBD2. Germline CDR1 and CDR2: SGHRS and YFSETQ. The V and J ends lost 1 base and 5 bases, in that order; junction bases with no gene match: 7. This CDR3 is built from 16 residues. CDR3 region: CASSLLAGGGTGELFF. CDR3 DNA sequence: TGCGCCAGCAGCTTGTTGGCGGGAGGTGGGACCGGGGAGCTGTTTTTT.

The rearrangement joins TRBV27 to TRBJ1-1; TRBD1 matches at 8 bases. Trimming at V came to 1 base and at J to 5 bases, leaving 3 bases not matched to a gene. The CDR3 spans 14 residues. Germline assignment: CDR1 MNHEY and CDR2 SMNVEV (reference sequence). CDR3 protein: CASSLLQGGTEAFF. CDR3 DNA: TGTGCCAGCAGTTTATTACAGGGGGGAACTGAAGCTTTCTTT.

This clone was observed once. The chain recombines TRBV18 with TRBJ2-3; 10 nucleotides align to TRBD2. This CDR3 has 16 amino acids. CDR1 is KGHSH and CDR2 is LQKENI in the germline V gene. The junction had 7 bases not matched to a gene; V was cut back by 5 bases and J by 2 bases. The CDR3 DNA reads TGTGCCAGCTCATCCGGACTAGCGGATAACACAGATACGCAGTATTTT. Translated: CASSSGLADNTDTQYF.

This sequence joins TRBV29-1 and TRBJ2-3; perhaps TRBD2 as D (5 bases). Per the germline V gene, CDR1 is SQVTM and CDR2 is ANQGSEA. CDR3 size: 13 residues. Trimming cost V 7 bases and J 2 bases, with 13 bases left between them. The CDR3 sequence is CSGDEGLTDTQYF. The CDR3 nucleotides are TGCAGCGGCGATGAGGGCCTCACAGATACGCAGTATTTT.

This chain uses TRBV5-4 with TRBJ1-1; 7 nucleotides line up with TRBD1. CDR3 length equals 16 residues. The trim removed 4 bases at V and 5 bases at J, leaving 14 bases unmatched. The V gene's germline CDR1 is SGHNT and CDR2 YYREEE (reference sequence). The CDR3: CASSQPRQGLGTEAFF. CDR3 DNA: TGTGCCAGCAGCCAACCAAGACAGGGATTAGGGACTGAAGCTTTCTTT. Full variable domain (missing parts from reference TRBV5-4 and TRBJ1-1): ETGVTQSPTHLIKTRGQQVTLRCSSQSGHNTVSWYQQALGQGPQFIFQYYREEENGRGNFPPRFSGLQFPNYSSELNVNALELDDSALYLCASSQPRQGLGTEAFFGQGTRLTVV.

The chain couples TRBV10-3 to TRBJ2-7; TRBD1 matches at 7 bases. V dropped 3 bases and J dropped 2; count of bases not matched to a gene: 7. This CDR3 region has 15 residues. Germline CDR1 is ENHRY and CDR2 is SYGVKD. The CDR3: CAISDPGQFPYEQYF. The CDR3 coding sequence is TGTGCCATCAGTGATCCGGGACAGTTTCCCTACGAGCAGTACTTC.

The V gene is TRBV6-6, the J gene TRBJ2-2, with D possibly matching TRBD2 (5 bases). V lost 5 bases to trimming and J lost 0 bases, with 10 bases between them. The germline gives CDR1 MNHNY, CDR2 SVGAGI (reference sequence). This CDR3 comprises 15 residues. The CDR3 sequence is CASSRGSANTGELFF. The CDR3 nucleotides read TGTGCCAGCAGTCGAGGGTCAGCGAACACCGGGGAGCTGTTTTTT.

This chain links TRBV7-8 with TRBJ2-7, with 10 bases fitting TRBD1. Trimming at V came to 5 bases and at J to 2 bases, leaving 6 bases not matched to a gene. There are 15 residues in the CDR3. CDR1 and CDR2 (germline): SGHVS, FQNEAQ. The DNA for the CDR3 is TGTGCCAGCAGCCTCTCCGGGACAGGGGCCTACGAGCAGTACTTC. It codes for CASSLSGTGAYEQYF.

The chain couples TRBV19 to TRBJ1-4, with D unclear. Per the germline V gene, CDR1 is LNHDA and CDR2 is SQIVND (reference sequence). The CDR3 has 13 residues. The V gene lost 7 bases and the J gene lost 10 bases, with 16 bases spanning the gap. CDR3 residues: CASKARPRGKLFF. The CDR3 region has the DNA TGTGCCAGTAAGGCAAGACCGCGGGGAAAACTGTTTTTT.

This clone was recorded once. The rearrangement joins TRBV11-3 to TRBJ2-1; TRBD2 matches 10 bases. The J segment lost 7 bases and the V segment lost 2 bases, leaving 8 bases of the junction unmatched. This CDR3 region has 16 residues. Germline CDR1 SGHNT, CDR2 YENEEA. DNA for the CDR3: TGTGCCAGCAGCTTATATGGGACTAGCGCTTGGAATGAGCAGTTCTTC. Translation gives CASSLYGTSAWNEQFF.

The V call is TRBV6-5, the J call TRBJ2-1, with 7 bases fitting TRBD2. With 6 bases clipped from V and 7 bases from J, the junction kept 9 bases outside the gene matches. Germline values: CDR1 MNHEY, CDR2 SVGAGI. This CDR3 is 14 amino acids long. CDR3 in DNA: TGTGCCAGCAGGGGGACTACCCCGGTGAATGAGCAGTTCTTC. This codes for CASRGTTPVNEQFF.

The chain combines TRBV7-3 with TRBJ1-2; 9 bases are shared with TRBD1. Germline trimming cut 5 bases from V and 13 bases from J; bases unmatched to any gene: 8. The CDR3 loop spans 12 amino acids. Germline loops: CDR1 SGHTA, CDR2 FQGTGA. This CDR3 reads CASSPDRGALTF. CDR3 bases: TGTGCCAGCAGCCCGGACAGGGGCGCTCTCACCTTC.

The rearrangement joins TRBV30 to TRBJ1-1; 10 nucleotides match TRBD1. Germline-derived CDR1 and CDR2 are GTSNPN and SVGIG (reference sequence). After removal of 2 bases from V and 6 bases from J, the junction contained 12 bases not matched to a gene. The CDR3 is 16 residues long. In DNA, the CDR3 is TGTGCCTGGAGTACACCCGGGACAGGGGAATCTGCTGAAGCTTTCTTT. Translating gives CAWSTPGTGESAEAFF.

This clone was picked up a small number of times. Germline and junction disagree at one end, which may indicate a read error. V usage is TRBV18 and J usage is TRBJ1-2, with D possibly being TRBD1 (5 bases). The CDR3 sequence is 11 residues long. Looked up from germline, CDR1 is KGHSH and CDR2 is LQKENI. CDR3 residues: CASSSTQASHF. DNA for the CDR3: TGTGCCAGCTCATCCACACAGGCCTCTCACTTC.

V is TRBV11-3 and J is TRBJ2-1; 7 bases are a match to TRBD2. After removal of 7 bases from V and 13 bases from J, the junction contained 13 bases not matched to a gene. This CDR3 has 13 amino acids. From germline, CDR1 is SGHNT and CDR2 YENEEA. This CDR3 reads CASNLQGGRKQFF. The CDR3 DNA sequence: TGTGCCAGCAACCTTCAGGGCGGGAGAAAACAGTTCTTC.

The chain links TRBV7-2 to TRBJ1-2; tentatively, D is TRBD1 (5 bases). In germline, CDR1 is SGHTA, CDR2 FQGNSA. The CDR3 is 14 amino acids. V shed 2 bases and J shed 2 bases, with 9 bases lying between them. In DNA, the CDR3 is TGTGCCAGCAGCTTAATGTCAGGGAACTATGGCTACACCTTC. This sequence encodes CASSLMSGNYGYTF. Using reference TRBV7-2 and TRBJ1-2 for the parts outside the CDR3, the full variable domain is GAGVSQSPSNKVTEKGKDVELRCDPISGHTALYWYRQSLGQGLEFLIYFQGNSAPDKSGLPSDRFSAERTGGSVSTLTIQRTQQEDSAVYLCASSLMSGNYGYTFGSGTRLTVV.

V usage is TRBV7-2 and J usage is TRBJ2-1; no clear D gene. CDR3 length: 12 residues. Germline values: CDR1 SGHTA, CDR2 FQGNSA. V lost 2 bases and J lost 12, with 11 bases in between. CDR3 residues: CASSLSIVRQFF. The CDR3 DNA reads TGTGCCAGCAGCTTAAGTATTGTGAGGCAGTTCTTC.

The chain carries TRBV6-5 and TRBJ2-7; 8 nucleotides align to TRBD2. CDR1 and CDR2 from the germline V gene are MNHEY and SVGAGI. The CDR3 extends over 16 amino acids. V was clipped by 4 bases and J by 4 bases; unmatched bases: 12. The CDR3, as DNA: TGTGCCAGCAGTTTAGGGATCCGACGGGAGGGTTACGAGCAGTACTTC. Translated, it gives CASSLGIRREGYEQYF.